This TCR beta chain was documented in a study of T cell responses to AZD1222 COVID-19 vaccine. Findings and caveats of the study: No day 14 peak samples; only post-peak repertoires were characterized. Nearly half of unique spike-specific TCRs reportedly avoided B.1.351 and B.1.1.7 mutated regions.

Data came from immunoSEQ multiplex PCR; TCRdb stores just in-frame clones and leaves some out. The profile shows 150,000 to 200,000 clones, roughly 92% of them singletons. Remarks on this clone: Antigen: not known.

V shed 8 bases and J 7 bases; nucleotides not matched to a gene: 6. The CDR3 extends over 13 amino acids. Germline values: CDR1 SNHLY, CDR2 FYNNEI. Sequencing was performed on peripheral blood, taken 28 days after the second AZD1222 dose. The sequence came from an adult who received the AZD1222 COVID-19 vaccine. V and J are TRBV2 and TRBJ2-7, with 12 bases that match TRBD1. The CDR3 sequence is CASFRDRGREQYF. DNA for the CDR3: TGTGCCAGCTTCCGGGACAGGGGGCGGGAGCAGTACTTC.